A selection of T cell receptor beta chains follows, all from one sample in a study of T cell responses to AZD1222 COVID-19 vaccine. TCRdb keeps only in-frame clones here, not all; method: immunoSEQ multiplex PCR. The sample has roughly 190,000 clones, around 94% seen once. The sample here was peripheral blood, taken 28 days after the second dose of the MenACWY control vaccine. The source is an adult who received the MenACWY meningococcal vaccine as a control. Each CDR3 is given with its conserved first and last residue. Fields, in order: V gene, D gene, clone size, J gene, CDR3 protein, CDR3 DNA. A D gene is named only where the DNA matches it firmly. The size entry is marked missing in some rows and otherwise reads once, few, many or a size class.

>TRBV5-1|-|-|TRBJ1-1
CASRGPGQNTEAFF
TGCGCCAGCAGAGGACCGGGACAGAACACTGAAGCTTTCTTT
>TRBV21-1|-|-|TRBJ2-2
CASILGPPAGGTGELFF
TGTGCCAGCATCCTTGGACCTCCGGCGGGAGGCACCGGGGAGCTGTTTTTT
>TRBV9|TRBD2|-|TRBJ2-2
CASSVEPAGGNAGELFF
TGTGCCAGCAGCGTAGAACCCGCGGGGGGGAACGCCGGGGAGCTGTTTTTT
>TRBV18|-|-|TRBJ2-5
CASAYDRTSLETQYF
TGTGCCAGCGCCTACGACAGGACTTCATTAGAGACCCAGTACTTC
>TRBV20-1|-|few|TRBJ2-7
CSASVTGPSYEQYF
TGCAGTGCTAGTGTAACGGGACCTTCCTACGAGCAGTACTTC
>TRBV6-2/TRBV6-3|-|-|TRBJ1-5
CASSYSNGALNQPQHF
TGTGCCAGCAGTTACTCGAACGGAGCTCTCAATCAGCCCCAGCATTTT
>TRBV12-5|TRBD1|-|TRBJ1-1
CASGLGQVNTEAFF
TGTGCTAGTGGTTTAGGACAGGTGAACACTGAAGCTTTCTTT
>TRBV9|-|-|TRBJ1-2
CASTYADRNYGYTF
TGTGCCAGCACCTACGCCGACAGGAACTATGGCTACACCTTC
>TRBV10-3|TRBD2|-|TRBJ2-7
CAISASRTSGNEQYF
TGTGCCATCAGTGCCTCAAGGACTAGCGGGAACGAGCAGTACTTC
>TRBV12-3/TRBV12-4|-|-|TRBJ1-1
CASSLESEAFF
TGTGCCAGCAGTTTAGAATCTGAAGCTTTCTTT
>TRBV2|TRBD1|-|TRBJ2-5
CASSVDRVGETQYF
TGTGCCAGCAGTGTGGACAGGGTGGGGGAGACCCAGTACTTC